The T cell receptor beta chain described here comes from a study of CD4 T cells in relation to SARS-CoV-2 and coronaviruses. Profiled with immunoSEQ multiplex PCR; TCRdb holds only in-frame clones, not every one. The sample shows tens of thousands of clones, around 79% of them seen only once. Unexposed donor CD4+ T cells date from about 2011-2018, before the COVID-19 pandemic. Isolation of CD4+ T cells took place after roughly nine days in culture. As regards this clone: Antigen: not known.

CDR1 KGHSH and CDR2 LQKENI come from the germline V gene. This CDR3 is built from 15 residues. Trimming took 3 bases from V and 5 from J; bases not matched to a gene: 5. The sequence came from a human donor in good health. The chain combines TRBV18 with TRBJ1-2, with 11 bases fitting TRBD1. Input material: CD4+ T cells from PBMCs, cultured in vitro. The CDR3 DNA sequence: TGTGCCAGCTCACCCGGGACAGGGGGGTCGTATGGCTACACCTTC. This encodes CASSPGTGGSYGYTF.